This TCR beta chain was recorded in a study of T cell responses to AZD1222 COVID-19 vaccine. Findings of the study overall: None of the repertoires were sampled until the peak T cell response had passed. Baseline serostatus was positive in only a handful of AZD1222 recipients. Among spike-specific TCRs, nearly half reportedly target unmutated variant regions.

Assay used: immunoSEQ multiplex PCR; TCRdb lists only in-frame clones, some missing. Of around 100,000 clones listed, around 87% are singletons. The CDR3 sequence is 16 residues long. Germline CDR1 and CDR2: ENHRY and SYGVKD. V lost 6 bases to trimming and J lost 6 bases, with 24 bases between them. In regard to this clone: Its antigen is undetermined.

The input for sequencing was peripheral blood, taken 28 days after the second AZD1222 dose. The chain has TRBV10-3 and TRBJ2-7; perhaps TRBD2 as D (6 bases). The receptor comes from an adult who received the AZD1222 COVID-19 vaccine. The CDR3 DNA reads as TGTGCCATCAGCCAATTTATGGCGCGGGGAAAGAGCGAGCAGTACTTC. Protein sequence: CAISQFMARGKSEQYF.